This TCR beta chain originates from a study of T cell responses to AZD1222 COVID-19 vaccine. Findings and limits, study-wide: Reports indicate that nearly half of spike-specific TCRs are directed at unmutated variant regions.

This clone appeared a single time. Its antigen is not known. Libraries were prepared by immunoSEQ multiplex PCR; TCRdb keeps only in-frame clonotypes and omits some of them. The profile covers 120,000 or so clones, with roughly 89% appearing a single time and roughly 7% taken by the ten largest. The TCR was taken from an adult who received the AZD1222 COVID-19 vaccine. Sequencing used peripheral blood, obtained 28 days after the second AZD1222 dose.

CDR3: CASSFSPGTGDNEQFF. In DNA, the CDR3 is TGTGCCAGCAGCTTTTCGCCCGGGACAGGGGACAATGAGCAGTTCTTC. V is TRBV12-1 and J is TRBJ2-1; the D call of TRBD1 is as the table states it, not checked on the DNA. TRBV12-1 represents a pseudogene. The CDR3 is 16 residues long.